Listed here are 28 T cell receptor beta chains from one sample, sequenced in a study of early T cells in non-severe SARS-CoV-2 infection. From the 5' RACE reads, TCRdb called clonotypes with MiXCR, one entry per CDR3 protein. The table lists 84,000 or so distinct CDR3 sequences, 13% to 15% of them singletons. Sequenced material: whole blood. Receptor source: an adult who was a healthcare worker with PCR-confirmed SARS-CoV-2 infection or an uninfected control (not recorded which).

This sequence joins TRBV2 and TRBJ2-4, with 11 positions matching TRBD2. The CDR3 runs 15 residues. Trimming removed 1 base from V and 7 bases from J; junction bases left unmatched: 3. Germline V CDR1 and CDR2: SNHLY, FYNNEI. CDR3 nucleotide sequence: TGTGCCAGCAGTGAAGGACCTAGCGGGGGGAACATTCAGTACTTC. This gives the protein CASSEGPSGGNIQYF.

J is TRBJ1-4 and V is TRBV20-1; 7 nucleotides agree with TRBD1. V lost 2 bases, J lost 14 bases, and 11 bases stayed unmatched. The CDR3 runs 13 residues. Germline V gene lookup returns CDR1 DFQATT and CDR2 SNEGSKA (reference sequence). CDR3 sequence reads: CSARPWDSQGLFF. CDR3 coding DNA: TGCAGTGCTAGACCCTGGGACAGCCAAGGGCTGTTTTTT.

In its sample, this clonotype was seen many times. The chain is built from TRBV28 and TRBJ2-3, with D possibly being TRBD2 (5 bases). V lost 6 bases and J lost 2, with 18 bases in between. The CDR3 loop spans 16 amino acids. Germline CDR1 reads MDHEN; CDR2 reads SYDVKM. Here the CDR3 DNA reads TGTGCCAGCAGCCCCCTCTCGAGACTACACACAGATACGCAGTATTTT. As protein: CASSPLSRLHTDTQYF.

This clonotype has a count of ten or more. The rearrangement uses TRBV27 and TRBJ2-1; no reliable D call. V lost 2 bases and J 2 bases, leaving 7 bases between the germline ends. From germline, CDR1 is MNHEY and CDR2 SMNVEV (reference sequence). CDR3 length: 14 residues. Written as DNA, the CDR3 is TGTGCCAGCAGTTTAATGGCTACCTACAATGAGCAGTTCTTC. Translating it yields CASSLMATYNEQFF.

J is TRBJ1-2 and V is TRBV12-3 or TRBV12-4; weak D call: TRBD1 (5 bases). There are 13 residues in the CDR3. The V and J ends lost 8 bases and 0 bases respectively, with 10 bases between them. The CDR3 loop reads CASGQGPNYGYTF. The CDR3 DNA sequence: TGTGCCAGCGGACAAGGGCCTAACTATGGCTACACCTTC.

This clonotype was detected only a few times. V gene TRBV6-2 or TRBV6-3 combines with J gene TRBJ2-6; no clear D gene. This CDR3 has 15 residues. With 8 bases removed from V and 0 bases from J, the gap between germline ends came to 11 bases. Germline CDR1 is MNHEY and CDR2 is SVGEGT. The CDR3 DNA sequence: TGTGCCAGCGGGCGACATTTCTCTGGGGCCAACGTCCTGACTTTC. It is translated as CASGRHFSGANVLTF.

The sample holds many counts of this clonotype. The chain employs TRBV12-3 or TRBV12-4 and TRBJ2-1; TRBD1 or TRBD2 may be the D gene (5 bases each). V was cut by 8 bases and J by 5 bases, with 10 bases left in between. The CDR3 sequence is 12 residues long. In nucleotides, the CDR3 is TGTGCCAGCTCCGAGGGGAACAATGAGCAGTTCTTC. Amino acids: CASSEGNNEQFF.

In its sample, this clonotype was seen many times. The chain uses TRBV27 and TRBJ1-2; D is unresolved. Germline-derived CDR1 and CDR2 are MNHEY and SMNVEV (reference sequence). With 3 bases removed from V and 14 bases from J, the gap between germline ends came to 16 bases. CDR3 length equals 12 residues. This chain's CDR3 is CASSFIGTRETF. DNA of the CDR3: TGTGCCAGCAGTTTTATCGGAACTAGGGAAACCTTC.

The chain is built from TRBV27 and TRBJ2-1; D perhaps matches TRBD1 (6 bases). V was pared by 2 bases and J by 9 bases, with 11 bases between. CDR1 and CDR2 (germline): MNHEY, SMNVEV (reference sequence). The CDR3 runs to 13 residues. The CDR3, as DNA: TGTGCCAGCAGTTTACAGGGGTCGGGTGAGCAGTTCTTC. This gives the protein CASSLQGSGEQFF.

The chain recombines TRBV28 with TRBJ1-1; D remains unclear. This CDR3 has 12 amino acids. Trimming stripped 7 bases from V and 3 bases from J, with 9 bases between. Germline CDR1 MDHEN, CDR2 SYDVKM. In DNA form, the CDR3 reads TGTGCCAGCACCCGGACGTACACTGAAGCTTTCTTT. This gives the protein CASTRTYTEAFF.

J is TRBJ2-5 and V is TRBV9; D gene unclear. The CDR3 consists of 14 residues. Trimming took 0 bases from V and 5 from J, leaving 11 bases between them. Germline CDR1 is SGDLS and CDR2 is YYNGEE. CDR3 nucleotides: TGTGCCAGCAGCGTAGAATCTATAGGGGAGACCCAGTACTTC. Its protein is CASSVESIGETQYF. Based on the CDR3 plus reference TRBV9 and TRBJ2-5, the full variable domain is DSGVTQTPKHLITATGQRVTLRCSPRSGDLSVYWYQQSLDQGLQFLIQYYNGEERAKGNILERFSAQQFPDLHSELNLSSLELGDSALYFCASSVESIGETQYFGPGTRLLVL.

The table lists this clonotype with a few counts. The chain is built from TRBV7-2 and TRBJ2-5; TRBD2 is a possible D gene (6 bases). Trimming removed 2 bases from V and 1 base from J, with 26 bases in between. Germline V gene data show CDR1 as SGHTA and CDR2 as FQGNSA. The CDR3 extends over 20 amino acids. The CDR3 coding sequence is TGTGCCAGCAGCTTAAATTGGGGAGGCTACTCGATACGAGTCCAAGAGACCCAGTACTTC. It is translated as CASSLNWGGYSIRVQETQYF.

The CDR3 nucleotides are TGTGCCAGCAGTTATTGGCAGGATAGCAATCAGCCCCAGCATTTT. Translation gives CASSYWQDSNQPQHF. The chain carries TRBV28 and TRBJ1-5; D gene uncertain. V was clipped by 4 bases and J by 0 bases, with 10 bases between them. CDR3 size: 15 residues. CDR1 and CDR2 (germline): MDHEN, SYDVKM. Variable domain in full (rest from reference TRBV28 and TRBJ1-5): DVKVTQSSRYLVKRTGEKVFLECVQDMDHENMFWYRQDPGLGLRLIYFSYDVKMKEKGDIPEGYSVSREKKERFSLILESASTNQTSMYLCASSYWQDSNQPQHFGDGTRLSIL.

This clonotype was counted a few times. The CDR3 loop reads CSAYSQDGYTF. In nucleotides, the CDR3 is TGCAGTGCCTACAGCCAGGATGGCTACACCTTC. The rearrangement uses TRBV20-1 and TRBJ1-2, with D unclear. The V end was cut by 6 bases, the J end by 6 bases, with 11 bases between. This CDR3 spans 11 amino acids. Germline assignment: CDR1 DFQATT and CDR2 SNEGSKA (reference sequence).

This chain uses TRBV7-2 with TRBJ2-3, with 10 bases that match TRBD2. Trimming removed 0 bases from V and 1 base from J; junction bases left unmatched: 4. Germline CDR1 reads SGHTA; CDR2 reads FQGNSA. The CDR3 has 17 amino acids. CDR3 DNA: TGTGCCAGCAGCTTAGCGGCTAGCGGGGGTGGCACAGATACGCAGTATTTT. Translated, it gives CASSLAASGGGTDTQYF.

The chain uses TRBV7-2 and TRBJ1-6; D might be TRBD1 (5 bases). V lost 5 bases to trimming and J lost 7 bases, with 15 bases between them. The CDR3 spans 15 residues. Germline V CDR1 and CDR2: SGHTA, FQGNSA. The CDR3 protein is CASSRSLGTNSPLHF. In nucleotides, the CDR3 is TGTGCCAGCAGCCGGTCTTTAGGGACCAATTCACCCCTCCACTTT.

This clonotype was seen many times. The chain is built from TRBV6-2 or TRBV6-3 and TRBJ2-7; 12 nucleotides line up with TRBD2. The germline V gene encodes CDR1 MNHEY and CDR2 SVGEGT. V was pared by 5 bases and J by 7 bases, with 12 bases of the junction left unmatched. The length of the CDR3 is 16 residues. The CDR3 sequence: CASSPDLAGGPKEQYF. The CDR3 nucleotides are TGTGCCAGCAGTCCGGACCTAGCGGGGGGGCCGAAGGAGCAGTACTTC.

The V call is TRBV7-3, the J call TRBJ1-1; 9 nucleotides match TRBD1. Germline CDR1 is SGHTA and CDR2 is FQGTGA. The CDR3 consists of 14 residues. V was pared by 5 bases and J by 2 bases, with 3 bases of the junction left unmatched. CDR3 protein: CASSPTGGNTEAFF. Written as DNA, the CDR3 is TGTGCCAGCAGCCCCACAGGGGGCAACACTGAAGCTTTCTTT.

This clonotype was picked up a small number of times. The chain couples TRBV5-1 to TRBJ1-1; TRBD1 is a possible D gene (5 bases). The V gene lost 4 bases and the J gene lost 3 bases, with 13 bases spanning the gap. CDR3 length equals 14 residues. Germline CDR1 is SGHRS and CDR2 is YFSETQ. As DNA, the CDR3 is TGCGCCAGCAGCGTAGTCCCGGGGGACACTGAAGCTTTCTTT. As protein: CASSVVPGDTEAFF. Drawing the rest from reference TRBV5-1 and TRBJ1-1, the complete variable domain is KAGVTQTPRYLIKTRGQQVTLSCSPISGHRSVSWYQQTPGQGLQFLFEYFSETQRNKGNFPGRFSGRQFSNSRSEMNVSTLELGDSALYLCASSVVPGDTEAFFGQGTRLTVV.

This clonotype was recorded a few times. V gene TRBV28 combines with J gene TRBJ1-1; no reliable D call. The V and J ends lost 8 bases and 3 bases respectively, with 10 bases between them. Germline-derived CDR1 and CDR2 are MDHEN and SYDVKM. The CDR3 sequence is 12 residues long. CDR3 sequence reads: CASGSVDTEAFF. The CDR3 DNA sequence: TGTGCCAGCGGGTCTGTGGACACTGAAGCTTTCTTT. Supplemented by reference TRBV28 and TRBJ1-1, the full variable domain reads DVKVTQSSRYLVKRTGEKVFLECVQDMDHENMFWYRQDPGLGLRLIYFSYDVKMKEKGDIPEGYSVSREKKERFSLILESASTNQTSMYLCASGSVDTEAFFGQGTRLTVV.

The V call is TRBV14, the J call TRBJ1-2, with 7 bases fitting TRBD1. The CDR3 is made up of 14 amino acids. The germline gives CDR1 SGHDN, CDR2 FVKESK. V lost 5 bases and J lost 2; bases outside the gene matches: 5. DNA of the CDR3: TGTGCCAGCAGCAGAGAGACAGGGAACTATGGCTACACCTTC. Protein: CASSRETGNYGYTF.

Concerning this clonotype itself: The germline gene is not matched at one end of the junction; a read error may be the cause. V gene TRBV4-3 combines with J gene TRBJ2-6; D might be TRBD2 (7 bases). In germline, CDR1 is LGHNA, CDR2 YSLEER. The CDR3 is made up of 16 amino acids. The chain's CDR3 is CPSSQEGGAGANVLTF. The DNA of the CDR3 is TGCCCCAGCAGCCAAGAAGGGGGGGCTGGGGCAAACGTCCTGACTTTC.

The rearrangement links TRBV29-1 to TRBJ1-2; D is perhaps TRBD1 (6 bases). CDR1 and CDR2 (germline): SQVTM, ANQGSEA. V was trimmed by 7 bases and J by 4 bases, leaving 13 bases between them. The CDR3 sequence is 12 residues long. CDR3 sequence (DNA): TGCAGCGGGGGGGGCCAATTCTATGGCTACACCTTC. Residues: CSGGGQFYGYTF.

V and J are TRBV28 and TRBJ2-3; D gene uncertain. CDR1 is MDHEN and CDR2 is SYDVKM in the germline V gene. V was clipped by 5 bases and J by 2 bases, with 5 bases between them. This CDR3 has 12 amino acids. CDR3 in amino acids: CASSQTTDTQYF. The CDR3 nucleotides are TGTGCCAGCAGTCAGACCACAGATACGCAGTATTTT.

The chain is built from TRBV10-3 and TRBJ2-1; 8 nucleotides agree with TRBD2. J lost 6 bases, V lost 0 bases, and 1 base had no gene match. There are 14 residues in the CDR3. The germline V gene has CDR1 ENHRY and CDR2 SYGVKD. DNA for the CDR3: TGTGCCATCAGTGAGTCAACTAGCGGCAATGAGCAGTTCTTC. As protein: CAISESTSGNEQFF.

This CDR3 reads CASSYSWGAAGYTF. The DNA of the CDR3 is TGTGCCAGCAGTTATTCATGGGGAGCGGCTGGCTACACCTTC. The chain joins TRBV6-5 to TRBJ1-2, with unresolved D. The germline V gene has CDR1 MNHEY and CDR2 SVGAGI. This CDR3 spans 14 amino acids. V lost 3 bases and J lost 7, with 15 bases in between.

This chain uses TRBV7-9 with TRBJ2-7; D unclear. The germline V and J ends were trimmed by 5 bases and 5 bases, with 10 bases remaining between them. Germline V lookup: CDR1 SEHNR, CDR2 FQNEAQ (reference sequence). The CDR3 length is 12 residues. CDR3 coding DNA: TGTGCCAGCAGCGCGACACGACACGAGCAGTACTTC. Amino acid sequence: CASSATRHEQYF.

This clonotype was seen a handful of times. The chain has TRBV5-1 and TRBJ2-7, with D tentatively TRBD1 (6 bases). Germline V CDR1 and CDR2: SGHRS, YFSETQ. The CDR3 length is 15 residues. V was cut by 0 bases and J by 6 bases, with 16 bases left in between. CDR3 residues: CASSLDGQRSGEQYF. As DNA, the CDR3 is TGCGCCAGCAGCTTGGACGGACAGCGATCTGGCGAGCAGTACTTC. Full variable domain (remainder filled in from reference TRBV5-1 and TRBJ2-7): KAGVTQTPRYLIKTRGQQVTLSCSPISGHRSVSWYQQTPGQGLQFLFEYFSETQRNKGNFPGRFSGRQFSNSRSEMNVSTLELGDSALYLCASSLDGQRSGEQYFGPGTRLTVT.